This record concerns one T cell receptor beta chain sequence. Compared with the rest of its sample, this clone is medium-sized (0.01 to 0.1%). The antigen it binds to is not known. Base qualities are not provided; no much larger clone lies one nucleotide away. This specimen belongs to a study of T cell clones after liver transplantation (dated by TCRdb to about 2019). Background for the entire study: ITN030ST, the source of the samples, was a randomized trial that attempted immunosuppression withdrawal within 2 years of liver transplantation. Donor-reactive T cell clones were identified by TCRbeta sequencing after a pre-transplant mixed lymphocyte reaction and then tracked in post-transplant blood. Third party-reactive TCRbeta sequences from pre-transplant MLRs were also identified as an antigen-independent comparator for donor-reactive sequences. Three of the eight recipients were HCV-positive; the others were transplanted for non-autoimmune, non-viral indications. The subjects received no induction therapy and were kept on standard immunosuppression until randomization at 12-24 months post-transplant. Tolerance was defined as complete withdrawal of immunosuppression for at least one year without a rise in liver enzymes beyond twice the upper limit of normal. The study cohort included 8 liver transplant recipients, of whom 3 were classified as tolerant and 5 as non-tolerant.

V loses 0 bases, J loses 5 bases, and the germline ends lie 9 bases apart. CDR1 MNHEY and CDR2 SVGAGI are derived from the germline V gene. The CDR3 starts with the cysteine, ends with the phenylalanine, and has 14 residues. The sequence is cut down to CDR3 DNA, 42 bases in frame from base 1. Study-wide conclusions, independent of this receptor: In 5 of 8 subjects, regardless of tolerance or HCV status, circulating donor-reactive CD4 TCRbeta sequences dropped significantly post-transplant. Because of small, heterogeneous patient numbers and non-standardized post-transplant time points, the conclusions were only preliminary. Once repertoire turnover was taken into account, donor-reactive detection showed a significant reduction for CD4 in 7 of 8 subjects and for CD8 in 8 of 8. Donor-reactive sequences declined more than third party-reactive ones, suggesting partial antigen-specific deletion unrelated to withdrawal success. Since no allograft tissue specimens were available, donor-reactive T cells may have migrated into the graft instead of being deleted. In two subjects, low numbers of available donor cells limited the measurable donor-reactive repertoire.

To define alloreactive TCRbeta sequences, the proliferating CFSE-low cells from the MLR were sequenced. In the CFSE-MLRs, pre-transplant recipient cells were stimulated either by donor PBMCs, splenocytes or lymph node cells, or by third-party PBMCs. Each of the 8 studied subjects was randomized to immunosuppression withdrawal. The Qiagen DNeasy Blood and Tissue Kit was used for genomic DNA isolation. Using immunoSEQ, frozen genomic DNA was subjected to high-throughput TCRbeta CDR3 sequencing, a process that included PCR amplification, mapping, bias correction and internal controls. Under the source paper's analysis protocol: Productive rearrangements were kept, and unique TCRbeta sequences were defined by CDR3 nucleotide sequence plus V and J gene. For a sequence to be called donor-reactive, it needed a frequency of at least 0.01% and at least 5-fold expansion in CFSE-low cells compared with unstimulated pre-transplant cells. Minimum frequency thresholds were set for each subject based on the unstimulated sample with the lowest template count, ensuring at least 90% detection power. Jensen-Shannon divergence between the top 1000 TCRbeta sequences post-transplant and pre-transplant was used to measure repertoire turnover. Two-sided Fisher's exact tests were used to test for changes in the detection of donor-reactive sequences. TCRdb holds this immuneACCESS table with in-frame rearrangements only. Some clones are missing; in checked studies, unresolved V genes explain under half, and the rest has no known cause. V, J and clone size derive from that table, while D and trimming were established from the DNA sequence. The sample table shows a few thousand clones, and about a quarter are seen once. Together, the top ten hold 12% to 15% of the sample.

The rearranged chain carries TRBV6-5 and TRBJ2-3, with the D gene too uncertain to name. Sequences were obtained from CD4+ T cells from cultured PBMCs. The receptor was isolated from a human patient who received a liver transplant. After a transplant, the donor of the graft may account for some T cells. The DNA is TGTGCCAGCAGTTACTCGGCCCATCGAGATACGCAGTATTTT. This sequence encodes CASSYSAHRDTQYF.